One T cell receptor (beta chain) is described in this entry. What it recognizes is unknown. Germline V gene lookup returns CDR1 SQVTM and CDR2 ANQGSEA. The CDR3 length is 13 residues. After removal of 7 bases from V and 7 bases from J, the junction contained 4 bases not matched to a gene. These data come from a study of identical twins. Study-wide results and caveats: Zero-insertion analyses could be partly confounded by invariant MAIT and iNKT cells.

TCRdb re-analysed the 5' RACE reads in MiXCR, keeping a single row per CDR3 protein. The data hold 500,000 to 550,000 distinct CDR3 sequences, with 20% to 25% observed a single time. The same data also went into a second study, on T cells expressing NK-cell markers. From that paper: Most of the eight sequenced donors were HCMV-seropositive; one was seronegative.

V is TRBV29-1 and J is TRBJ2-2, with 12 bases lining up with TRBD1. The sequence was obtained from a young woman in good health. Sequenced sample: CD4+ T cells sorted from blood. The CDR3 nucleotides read TGCAGCGGGGGACAGGGGGCCGGCGGGGAGCTGTTTTTT. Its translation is CSGGQGAGGELFF.